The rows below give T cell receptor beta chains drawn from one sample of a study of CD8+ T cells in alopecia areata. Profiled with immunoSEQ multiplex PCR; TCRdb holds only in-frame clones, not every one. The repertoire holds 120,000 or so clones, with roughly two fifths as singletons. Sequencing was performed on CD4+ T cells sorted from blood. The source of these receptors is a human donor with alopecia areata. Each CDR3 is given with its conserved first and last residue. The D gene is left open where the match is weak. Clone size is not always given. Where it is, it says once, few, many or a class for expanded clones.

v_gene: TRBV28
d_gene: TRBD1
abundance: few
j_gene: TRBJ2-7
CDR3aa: CASIPPGDRGYHEQYF
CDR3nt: TGTGCCAGCATCCCCCCGGGGGACAGGGGCTACCACGAGCAGTACTTC

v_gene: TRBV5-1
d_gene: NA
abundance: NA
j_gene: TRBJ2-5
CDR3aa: CASSPAGPEETQYF
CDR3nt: TGCGCCAGCAGCCCGGCCGGGCCGGAAGAGACCCAGTACTTC

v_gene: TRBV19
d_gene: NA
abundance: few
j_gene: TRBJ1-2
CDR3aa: CASKSTYGYTF
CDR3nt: TGTGCCAGTAAATCGACTTATGGCTACACCTTC

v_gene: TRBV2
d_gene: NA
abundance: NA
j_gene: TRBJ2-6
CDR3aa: CASSEAKNVLTF
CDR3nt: TGTGCCAGCAGTGAAGCTAAGAACGTCCTGACTTTC

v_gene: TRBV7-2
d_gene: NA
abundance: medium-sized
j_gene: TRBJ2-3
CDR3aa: CASSPRTMAQYF
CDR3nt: TGTGCCAGCAGCCCGAGGACTATGGCGCAGTATTTT

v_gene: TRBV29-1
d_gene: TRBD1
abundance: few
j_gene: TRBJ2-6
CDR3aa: CSASQGAGANVLTF
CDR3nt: TGCAGCGCCTCCCAGGGGGCTGGGGCCAACGTCCTGACTTTC

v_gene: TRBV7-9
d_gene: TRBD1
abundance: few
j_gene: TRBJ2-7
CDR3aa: CASNTGTGAYEQYF
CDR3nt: TGTGCCAGCAACACCGGGACAGGGGCCTACGAGCAGTACTTC

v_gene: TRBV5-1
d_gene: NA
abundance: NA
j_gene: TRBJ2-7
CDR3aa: CASSLGQGRNEQYF
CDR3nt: TGCGCCAGCAGCTTAGGTCAGGGGAGGAACGAGCAGTACTTC

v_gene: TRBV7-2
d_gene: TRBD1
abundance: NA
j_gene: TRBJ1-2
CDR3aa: CASSVLRQGDGYTF
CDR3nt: TGTGCCAGCAGCGTCCTCCGACAGGGGGATGGCTACACCTTC

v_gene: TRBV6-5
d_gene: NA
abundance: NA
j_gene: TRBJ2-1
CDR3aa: CASRLGLGRSNEQFF
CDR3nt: TGTGCCAGCAGGCTCGGACTGGGCAGGTCAAATGAGCAGTTCTTC

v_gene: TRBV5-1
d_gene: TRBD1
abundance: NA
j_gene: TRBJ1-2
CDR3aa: CASSYSDRGNYGYTF
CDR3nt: TGCGCCAGCAGCTACTCTGACAGGGGCAACTATGGCTACACCTTC

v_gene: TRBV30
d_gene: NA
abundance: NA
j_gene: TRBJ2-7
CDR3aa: CAWDGQSSYEQYF
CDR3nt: TGTGCCTGGGACGGACAGAGCTCCTACGAGCAGTACTTC

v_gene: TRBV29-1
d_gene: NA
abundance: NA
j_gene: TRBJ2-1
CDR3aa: CSARDTRHNEQFF
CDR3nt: TGCAGCGCGCGGGACACACGTCACAATGAGCAGTTCTTC

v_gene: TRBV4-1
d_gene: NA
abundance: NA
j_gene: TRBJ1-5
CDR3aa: CASSQEEITGRLHF
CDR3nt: TGCGCCAGCAGCCAAGAGGAAATTACAGGGCGTCTGCATTTT

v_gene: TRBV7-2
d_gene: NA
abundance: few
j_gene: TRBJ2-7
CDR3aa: CASAPPVAYEQYF
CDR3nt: TGTGCCAGCGCACCCCCAGTGGCCTACGAGCAGTACTTC

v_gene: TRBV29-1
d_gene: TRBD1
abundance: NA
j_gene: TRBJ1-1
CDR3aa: CSADRDGTEAFF
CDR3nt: TGCAGCGCAGACAGGGACGGCACTGAAGCTTTCTTT

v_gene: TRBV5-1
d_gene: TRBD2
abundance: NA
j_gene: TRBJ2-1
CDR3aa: CASRGLAGTGEQFF
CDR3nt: TGCGCCAGCCGGGGACTAGCGGGGACCGGGGAGCAGTTCTTC

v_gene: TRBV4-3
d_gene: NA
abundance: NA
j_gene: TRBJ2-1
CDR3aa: CASSQGAYNEQFF
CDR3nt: TGCGCCAGCAGCCAAGGGGCGTACAATGAGCAGTTCTTC

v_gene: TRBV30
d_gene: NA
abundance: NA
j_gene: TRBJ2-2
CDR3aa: CAWSVAANTGELFF
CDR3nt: TGTGCCTGGAGTGTAGCCGCGAACACCGGGGAGCTGTTTTTT

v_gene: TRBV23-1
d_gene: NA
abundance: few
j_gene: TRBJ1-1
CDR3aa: CASSHTGIEAFF
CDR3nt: TGCGCCAGCAGTCACACAGGCATTGAAGCTTTCTTT

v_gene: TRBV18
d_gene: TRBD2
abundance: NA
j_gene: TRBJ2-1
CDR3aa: CASSSLAGNNEQFF
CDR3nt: TGTGCCAGCTCATCTTTAGCGGGTAACAATGAGCAGTTCTTC

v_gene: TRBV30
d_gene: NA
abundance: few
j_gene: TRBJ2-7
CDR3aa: CAWRKAGNSYEQYF
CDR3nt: TGTGCCTGGAGAAAGGCCGGGAACTCCTACGAGCAGTACTTC

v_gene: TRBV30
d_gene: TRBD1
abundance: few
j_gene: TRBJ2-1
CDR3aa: CAWSPRDRGYNEQFF
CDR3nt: TGTGCCTGGAGTCCGAGGGACAGGGGATACAATGAGCAGTTCTTC

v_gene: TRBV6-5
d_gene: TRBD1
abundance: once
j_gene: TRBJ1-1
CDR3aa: CASSRQGTEAFF
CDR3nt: TGTGCCAGCAGTCGACAGGGCACTGAAGCTTTCTTT